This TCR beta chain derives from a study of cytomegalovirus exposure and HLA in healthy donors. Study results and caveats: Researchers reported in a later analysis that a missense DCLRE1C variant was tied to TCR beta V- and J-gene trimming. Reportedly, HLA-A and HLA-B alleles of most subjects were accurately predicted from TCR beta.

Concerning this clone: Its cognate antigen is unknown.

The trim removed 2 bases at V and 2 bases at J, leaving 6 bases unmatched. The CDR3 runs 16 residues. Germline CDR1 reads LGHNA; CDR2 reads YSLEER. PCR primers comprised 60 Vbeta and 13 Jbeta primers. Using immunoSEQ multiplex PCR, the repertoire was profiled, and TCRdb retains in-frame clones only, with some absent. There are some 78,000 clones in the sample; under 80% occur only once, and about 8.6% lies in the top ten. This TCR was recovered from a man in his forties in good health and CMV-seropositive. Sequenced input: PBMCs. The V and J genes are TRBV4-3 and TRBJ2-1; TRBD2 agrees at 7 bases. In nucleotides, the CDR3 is TGCGCCAGCAGCCAAAATCCCCGGGGGGCCTACAATGAGCAGTTCTTC. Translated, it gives CASSQNPRGAYNEQFF.